The 17 T cell receptor beta chains below were found in one sample sequenced in a study of Graves' ophthalmopathy and Graves' hyperthyroidism. The authors amplified TCR beta CDR3 regions, and they did so from RNA transcripts for repertoire sequencing. HTBI-primed first-round RT-PCR preceded second-round multiplex PCR. MiXCR was run by TCRdb on the multiplex PCR reads, yielding one entry per CDR3 protein. The repertoire holds about 400,000 distinct CDR3 sequences, about 18% seen once, with 1.5% to 2% in the top ten. The sample was peripheral blood. These TCRs come from a woman in her late teens or twenties with Graves' ophthalmopathy.

The rearrangement links TRBV6-1 to TRBJ1-3; tentative D call: TRBD1 (6 bases). Germline-derived CDR1 and CDR2 are MNHNS and SASEGT. V was cut by 7 bases and J by 0 bases, with 13 bases left in between. The CDR3 is 15 residues long. DNA of the CDR3: TGTGCCAGCAAACCGGGACACAACTCTGGAAACACCATATATTTT. Its protein is CASKPGHNSGNTIYF.

At least ten counts were recorded for this clonotype. This chain connects TRBV5-1 to TRBJ2-5, with 7 positions matching TRBD1. In germline, CDR1 is SGHRS, CDR2 YFSETQ. CDR3 length: 15 amino acids. V was pared by 0 bases and J by 7 bases, with 9 bases of the junction left unmatched. CDR3 residues: CASSLDGTALGTQYF. Written as DNA, the CDR3 is TGCGCCAGCAGCTTGGACGGGACAGCCTTGGGGACCCAGTACTTC.

This chain connects TRBV30 to TRBJ1-6; D remains unclear. The ends were cut back, 4 bases at V and 1 base at J, with 11 bases in the middle. CDR3 length equals 15 residues. In germline, CDR1 is GTSNPN, CDR2 SVGIG (reference sequence). The DNA for the CDR3 is TGTGCCTGGAACCCGGGAGGATCCTATAATTCACCCCTCCACTTT. Amino acids: CAWNPGGSYNSPLHF.

J is TRBJ1-5 and V is TRBV6-2 or TRBV6-3; possible D gene TRBD1, 6 bases. From germline, CDR1 is MNHEY and CDR2 SVGEGT. V lost 6 bases, J lost 0 bases, and 15 bases lay in between. The CDR3 consists of 16 residues. CDR3 sequence reads: CASSRKDSYSNQPQHF. The CDR3 region has the DNA TGTGCCAGCAGCCGGAAGGACAGCTATAGCAATCAGCCCCAGCATTTT.

This clonotype showed up many times. J is TRBJ2-7 and V is TRBV13; 7 nucleotides align to TRBD1. Trimming took 5 bases from V and 3 from J; bases not matched to a gene: 10. Germline V gene lookup returns CDR1 PRHDT and CDR2 FYEKMQ (reference sequence). This CDR3 spans 15 amino acids. In DNA, the CDR3 is TGTGCCAGCAGCCATACAGGGGACGGGTACTACGAGCAGTACTTC. Its translation is CASSHTGDGYYEQYF.

Many counts were recorded for this clonotype. The chain is built from TRBV6-2 or TRBV6-3 and TRBJ1-1; the match to TRBD1 covers 8 bases. With V trimmed by 10 bases and J by 3 bases, 10 bases remained unmatched. From germline, CDR1 is MNHEY and CDR2 SVGEGT. The CDR3 is 14 amino acids. The CDR3 coding sequence is TGTGCCACCGGGGCAGGGGGCAGGCACACTGAAGCTTTCTTT. Translated: CATGAGGRHTEAFF.

This clonotype has ten or more counts. The chain carries TRBV6-1 and TRBJ1-2; D is perhaps TRBD1 (5 bases). The CDR3 sequence is 13 residues long. V lost 6 bases, J lost 4 bases, and 12 bases lay in between. Germline values: CDR1 MNHNS, CDR2 SASEGT. The CDR3 DNA follows: TGTGCCAGCAGGCCGTCCGGGACCTATGGCTACACCTTC. Its translation: CASRPSGTYGYTF.

The gene calls are TRBV20-1 and TRBJ2-5; 8 bases line up with TRBD2. The germline V gene has CDR1 DFQATT and CDR2 SNEGSKA (reference sequence). The CDR3 runs 14 residues. Germline trimming cut 5 bases from V and 7 bases from J; bases unmatched to any gene: 12. In nucleotides, the CDR3 is TGCAGTGCTCCGTGGACTAGCAGACCGTCGACCCAGTACTTC. Residues: CSAPWTSRPSTQYF.

Comment on this clonotype: Germline and junction disagree at one end, which may indicate a read error. V usage is TRBV7-2 and J usage is TRBJ2-5; 13 positions agree with TRBD2. Germline V gene lookup returns CDR1 SGHTA and CDR2 FQGNSA. CDR3 size: 14 residues. The CDR3 nucleotides read TGTGCCAGCAGCTCTTTCCCCCGGACTAGCGGGAGAGACTTC. This encodes CASSSFPRTSGRDF.

This clonotype was detected many times. The rearrangement links TRBV12-3 or TRBV12-4 to TRBJ2-7, with 9 bases fitting TRBD1. Trimming took 6 bases from V and 2 from J; bases not matched to a gene: 8. The CDR3 consists of 15 residues. This CDR3 is CASSRGGTGTYEQYF. Here the CDR3 DNA reads TGTGCCAGCAGCCGAGGTGGGACAGGGACCTACGAGCAGTACTTC.

This clonotype has a count of ten or more. This rearrangement joins TRBV25-1 to TRBJ2-5; maybe TRBD2 (6 bases). Trimming cost V 0 bases and J 5 bases, with 13 bases left between them. CDR1 and CDR2 (germline): MGHDK, SYGVNS. CDR3 length: 15 amino acids. The CDR3 region is CASSEYRGRGETQYF. CDR3 DNA: TGTGCCAGCAGTGAATATCGAGGACGGGGGGAGACCCAGTACTTC.

This clonotype was seen many times. The chain recombines TRBV12-3 or TRBV12-4 with TRBJ1-1; TRBD1 is a possible D gene (5 bases). Trimming cost V 1 base and J 10 bases, with 16 bases left between them. This CDR3 is built from 14 residues. The CDR3 DNA reads as TGTGCCAGCAGTTTAGGCAGGGCGACCCTGAGAGCTTTCTTT. This sequence encodes CASSLGRATLRAFF.

This clonotype was counted ten times or more. J is TRBJ2-3 and V is TRBV15, with 8 bases aligning to TRBD2. The CDR3 has 16 amino acids. J was trimmed by 0 bases and V by 0 bases; bases with no gene match: 2. The germline V gene encodes CDR1 LNHNV and CDR2 YYDKDF (reference sequence). Here the CDR3 reads CATSRDTGGSTDTQYF. CDR3 DNA sequence: TGTGCCACCAGCAGAGACACGGGGGGGAGCACAGATACGCAGTATTTT.

The chain couples TRBV6-2 or TRBV6-3 to TRBJ2-5; 7 nucleotides align to TRBD1. Trimming cost V 2 bases and J 0 bases; bases outside gene matches: 3. Germline loops: CDR1 MNHEY, CDR2 SVGEGT. The CDR3 is 15 residues long. Here the CDR3 reads CASSYLGQYQETQYF. DNA for the CDR3: TGTGCCAGCAGTTACCTGGGACAGTACCAAGAGACCCAGTACTTC.

J is TRBJ1-2 and V is TRBV12-3 or TRBV12-4, with D perhaps TRBD1 (6 bases). The V end was cut by 8 bases, the J end by 4 bases, with 14 bases between. The CDR3 extends over 13 amino acids. The CDR3 protein is CASDGGGSYGYTF. CDR3 sequence (DNA): TGTGCCAGCGACGGGGGCGGAAGCTATGGCTACACCTTC.

There are many counts of this clonotype. V gene TRBV28 combines with J gene TRBJ2-7; the D gene is possibly TRBD2 (5 bases). The CDR3 extends over 15 amino acids. In germline, CDR1 is MDHEN, CDR2 SYDVKM. V was cut by 5 bases and J by 2 bases, with 16 bases left in between. CDR3: CASSTDQEVPYEQYF. In nucleotides, the CDR3 is TGTGCCAGCAGTACCGACCAGGAGGTACCCTACGAGCAGTACTTC. Drawing the rest from reference TRBV28 and TRBJ2-7, the complete variable domain is DVKVTQSSRYLVKRTGEKVFLECVQDMDHENMFWYRQDPGLGLRLIYFSYDVKMKEKGDIPEGYSVSREKKERFSLILESASTNQTSMYLCASSTDQEVPYEQYFGPGTRLTVT.

A note on this clonotype: One junction end does not reproduce the germline sequence, and a read error may be involved. The rearrangement uses TRBV18 and TRBJ2-7, with 10 bases matching TRBD1. CDR1 and CDR2 from the germline V gene are KGHSH and LQKENI. CDR3 length: 15 amino acids. The CDR3 reads CASPPSGQGIYEQYF. The CDR3 region has the DNA TGTGCCAGCCCACCTTCGGGACAGGGGATCTACGAGCAGTACTTC.